Following are 16 T cell receptor beta chains from one sample sequenced in a study of blood T cell repertoires in COVID-19. TCRdb keeps only in-frame clones here, not all; method: immunoSEQ multiplex PCR. The table has tens of thousands of clones, about 82% seen once. Sequenced material: peripheral blood. The receptors stem from an older man with acute or convalescent COVID-19.

The chain carries TRBV25-1 and TRBJ2-2; D is perhaps TRBD1 (6 bases). Deletions cut 3 bases from V and 2 bases from J, with 10 bases between. Germline CDR1 reads MGHDK; CDR2 reads SYGVNS. This CDR3 is 15 amino acids long. In DNA, the CDR3 is TGTGCCAGCAGTGATCCGGGACAAAACACCGGGGAGCTGTTTTTT. Its protein is CASSDPGQNTGELFF.

The chain joins TRBV18 to TRBJ2-4, with D tentatively TRBD2 (6 bases). The germline CDR1 and CDR2 sequences are KGHSH and LQKENI. V dropped 3 bases and J dropped 1 base, with 16 bases sitting between them. The CDR3 has 17 residues. CDR3 loop: CASSPSSSVRAKNIQYF. The CDR3 DNA follows: TGTGCCAGCTCACCGTCGTCTAGCGTTCGGGCCAAAAACATTCAGTACTTC.

The chain combines TRBV25-1 with TRBJ1-2; 9 positions match TRBD1. V trimming: 8 bases; J trimming: 7 bases; junction bases outside the gene matches: 5. From germline, CDR1 is MGHDK and CDR2 SYGVNS. The CDR3 is 12 residues long. The CDR3 DNA reads as TGTGCCAGCCGGACAGGGGTTGGTGGCTACACCTTC. Translating gives CASRTGVGGYTF.

J is TRBJ2-2 and V is TRBV5-4, with D perhaps matching TRBD1 (6 bases). Germline CDR1 is SGHNT and CDR2 is YYREEE (reference sequence). V was trimmed by 5 bases and J by 1 base, leaving 12 bases between them. The CDR3 length is 15 residues. CDR3 in amino acids: CASREDSGNTGELFF. The CDR3 DNA reads as TGTGCCAGCAGAGAGGACAGCGGGAACACCGGGGAGCTGTTTTTT.

The chain carries TRBV9 and TRBJ2-3; 8 bases match TRBD2. J lost 0 bases, V lost 3 bases, and 6 bases had no gene match. This CDR3 contains 16 residues. Germline V lookup: CDR1 SGDLS, CDR2 YYNGEE. In nucleotides, the CDR3 is TGTGCCAGCAGCGAGTGGGGACTAGTTAGCACAGATACGCAGTATTTT. Protein sequence: CASSEWGLVSTDTQYF.

CDR3 coding DNA: TGTGCCAGCAGCTTGGCCACTAGCGGGGGGGCAGTTGAGCAGTTCTTC. Translated, it gives CASSLATSGGAVEQFF. This rearrangement joins TRBV5-4 to TRBJ2-1; 13 bases line up with TRBD2. The germline V gene has CDR1 SGHNT and CDR2 YYREEE (reference sequence). CDR3 length: 16 residues. Unmatched junction bases numbered 6, after V lost 0 bases and J lost 9 bases.

The chain has TRBV10-3 and TRBJ2-5; TRBD2 is a possible D gene (6 bases). This CDR3 region has 12 residues. Per germline, CDR1 ENHRY and CDR2 SYGVKD. Trimming removed 9 bases at V and 2 bases at J, with 10 bases between. As DNA, the CDR3 is TGTGCCATGGGGACTGCGCAAGAGACCCAGTACTTC. Its protein product is CAMGTAQETQYF.

This clone was seen just once. This chain joins TRBV4-2 and TRBJ2-4; 12 bases line up with TRBD2. Germline V CDR1 and CDR2: LGHNA, YNFKEQ. Unmatched junction bases numbered 9, after V lost 2 bases and J lost 7 bases. The CDR3 contains 17 residues. In nucleotides, the CDR3 is TGTGCCAGCAGCCAAAGCTCCGGGACTAGCGGGTGGAACATTCAGTACTTC. The encoded protein is CASSQSSGTSGWNIQYF.

CDR3 loop: CASSVAPSGLSTDTQYF. CDR3 nucleotide sequence: TGTGCCAGCAGCGTAGCCCCTAGCGGCTTAAGCACAGATACGCAGTATTTT. The gene calls are TRBV9 and TRBJ2-3; the match to TRBD2 covers 7 bases. CDR1 and CDR2 from the germline V gene are SGDLS and YYNGEE. Trimming at V came to 0 bases and at J to 0 bases, leaving 7 bases not matched to a gene. The CDR3 sequence is 17 residues long.

This chain links TRBV18 with TRBJ1-1; D is unclear. The germline V and J ends were trimmed by 3 bases and 0 bases, with 11 bases remaining between them. The CDR3 sequence is 15 residues long. Germline-derived CDR1 and CDR2 are KGHSH and LQKENI. This chain's CDR3 is CASSPAGGLNTEAFF. As DNA, the CDR3 is TGTGCCAGCTCACCCGCGGGAGGATTGAACACTGAAGCTTTCTTT.

The chain recombines TRBV19 with TRBJ1-5; 10 nucleotides match TRBD1. Germline V gene lookup returns CDR1 LNHDA and CDR2 SQIVND (reference sequence). Losses at the gene ends were 6 bases for V and 0 bases for J; bases not matched to a gene: 2. This CDR3 has 15 residues. DNA of the CDR3: TGTGCCAGTAGGGGACAGGGGTATAGCAATCAGCCCCAGCATTTT. It yields the protein CASRGQGYSNQPQHF.

The chain links TRBV29-1 to TRBJ2-1, with TRBD2 matching over 13 bases. Trimming at V came to 0 bases and at J to 7 bases, leaving 6 bases not matched to a gene. The CDR3 is 16 amino acids. Germline V gene lookup returns CDR1 SQVTM and CDR2 ANQGSEA. The CDR3 protein is CSVEDPLAGGRNEQFF. In DNA form, the CDR3 reads TGCAGCGTTGAAGACCCACTAGCGGGAGGGAGGAATGAGCAGTTCTTC.

The chain uses TRBV10-3 and TRBJ2-1; 12 bases map to TRBD2. This CDR3 region has 14 residues. CDR1 is ENHRY, CDR2 SYGVKD, per germline. J gave up 4 bases and V 6 bases, and 1 base lay outside the gene matches. The DNA for the CDR3 is TGTGCCATCAGGACTAGCGGGAGTTACAATGAGCAGTTCTTC. Translation: CAIRTSGSYNEQFF.

The chain has TRBV2 and TRBJ2-1; 14 positions match TRBD2. J was trimmed by 10 bases and V by 5 bases; bases with no gene match: 7. Germline CDR1 reads SNHLY; CDR2 reads FYNNEI. The CDR3 has 15 residues. The CDR3 region is CASSRGLAGVKEQFF. The CDR3 DNA follows: TGTGCCAGCAGTCGGGGACTAGCGGGAGTAAAGGAGCAGTTCTTC.

The chain employs TRBV7-2 and TRBJ2-1; 9 nucleotides agree with TRBD2. Germline-derived CDR1 and CDR2 are SGHTA and FQGNSA. After removal of 0 bases from V and 4 bases from J, the junction contained 7 bases not matched to a gene. This CDR3 comprises 17 residues. CDR3 protein: CASSLAVGSGGYNEQFF. The CDR3 bases are TGTGCCAGCAGCTTAGCCGTAGGTAGCGGGGGATACAATGAGCAGTTCTTC.

This sequence joins TRBV4-3 and TRBJ1-2, with D unclear. The CDR3 spans 14 residues. The V end was cut by 1 base, the J end by 4 bases, with 10 bases between. Germline V CDR1 and CDR2: LGHNA, YSLEER. CDR3 in DNA: TGCGCCAGCAGCCAAGGGGCGAGCGGCTATGGCTACACCTTC. This gives the protein CASSQGASGYGYTF.